Listed below are T cell receptor beta chains from one sample, sequenced in a study of neurological immune-mediated disorders. One entry per CDR3 protein results from TCRdb running MiXCR on the 5' RACE reads. Of 50,000 to 80,000 distinct CDR3 sequences listed, nearly 3.5% are singletons. Source material: PBMCs. The receptors shown here come from a man in his forties with multiple sclerosis. CDR3s include the opening cysteine and the closing phenylalanine or tryptophan. A D gene is named only where the DNA matches it firmly. Clone size is stated in some rows and not others, as once, few, many or a class when expanded.

J	size	V	D	CDR3	DNA
TRBJ1-1	many	TRBV20-1	-	CSAVEGGSTEAFF	TGCAGTGCTGTCGAAGGGGGGAGCACTGAAGCTTTCTTT
TRBJ1-1	many	TRBV5-1	-	CASSSARPGDTEAFF	TGCGCCAGCAGCTCGGCTCGGCCGGGGGACACTGAAGCTTTCTTT
TRBJ2-6	many	TRBV30	-	CAWSEGFSSGANVLTF	TGTGCCTGGAGTGAAGGGTTCAGCTCTGGGGCCAACGTCCTGACTTTC
TRBJ2-3	-	TRBV3-1	-	CDSSNPEDTQYF	TGTGACAGCAGCAACCCGGAGGATACGCAGTATTTT
TRBJ2-5	many	TRBV29-1	TRBD2	CSVARGSQETQYF	TGCAGCGTTGCGCGCGGGAGCCAAGAGACCCAGTACTTC
TRBJ1-1	many	TRBV11-2	-	CASSLWGRPTEAFF	TGTGCCAGCAGCTTATGGGGACGACCCACTGAAGCTTTCTTT
TRBJ2-7	many	TRBV7-9	-	CASSPGPIHEQYF	TGTGCCAGCAGCCCGGGACCCATCCACGAGCAGTACTTC
TRBJ1-2	many	TRBV12-3/TRBV12-4	-	CASSHTWGRTF	TGTGCCAGCAGCCATACCTGGGGTAGGACCTTC
TRBJ2-3	many	TRBV20-1	TRBD2	CSGKRGTSTDTQYF	TGCAGTGGGAAGCGGGGGACTAGCACAGATACGCAGTATTTT
TRBJ2-3	many	TRBV7-2	TRBD2	CASSLPGGATDTQYF	TGTGCCAGCAGCTTACCCGGGGGGGCAACAGATACGCAGTATTTT
TRBJ1-1	many	TRBV5-1	-	CASSLAYVGRRPEAFF	TGCGCCAGCAGCTTGGCCTATGTCGGTCGGAGGCCTGAAGCTTTCTTT
TRBJ1-6	many	TRBV6-5	-	CASSYQGGPPLHF	TGTGCCAGCAGTTACCAGGGAGGGCCACCCCTCCACTTT
TRBJ1-2	many	TRBV29-1	-	CSVPGTNYGYTF	TGCAGCGTCCCCGGGACCAACTATGGCTACACCTTC
TRBJ1-2	many	TRBV10-3	-	CAISDPGEDYGYTF	TGTGCCATCAGTGACCCAGGGGAGGACTATGGCTACACCTTC
TRBJ2-7	many	TRBV6-5	-	CASSYSTRTASYEQYF	TGTGCCAGCAGTTACTCGACCAGGACGGCCTCCTACGAGCAGTACTTC
TRBJ1-2	many	TRBV12-3/TRBV12-4	TRBD1	CASRDRGLYGYTF	TGTGCCAGCAGGGACAGGGGGCTCTATGGCTACACCTTC
TRBJ2-1	many	TRBV9	-	CASSVASRVSPYNEQFF	TGTGCCAGCAGCGTAGCATCCCGGGTTTCGCCCTACAATGAGCAGTTCTTC
TRBJ1-5	many	TRBV6-1	TRBD1	CASTYGTGGWGSNQPQHF	TGTGCCAGCACCTATGGGACAGGGGGCTGGGGGAGCAATCAGCCCCAGCATTTT
TRBJ2-2	medium-sized	TRBV15	-	CATSRDPLGAGRGELFF	TGTGCCACCAGCAGAGACCCCTTGGGGGCTGGGCGCGGGGAGCTGTTTTTT
TRBJ1-4	many	TRBV10-3	TRBD1	CAISPTDRGREEKLFF	TGTGCCATCAGCCCGACAGACAGGGGGCGCGAGGAAAAACTGTTTTTT
TRBJ2-2	many	TRBV20-1	TRBD2	CSARTSANTGELFF	TGCAGTGCTAGAACTAGCGCGAACACCGGGGAGCTGTTTTTT
TRBJ1-4	many	TRBV6-6	-	CASSPRDEKLFF	TGTGCCAGCAGCCCTCGGGACGAAAAACTGTTTTTT
TRBJ2-5	many	TRBV29-1	TRBD2	CSVELAGFQETQYF	TGCAGCGTTGAATTAGCGGGGTTCCAAGAGACCCAGTACTTC
TRBJ1-5	few	TRBV6-1	TRBD1	CASKKQGSNQPQHF	TGTGCCAGCAAGAAACAGGGGAGCAATCAGCCCCAGCATTTT
TRBJ2-5	many	TRBV29-1	-	CSVILQGSGETQYF	TGCAGCGTTATACTGCAGGGGTCGGGGGAGACCCAGTACTTC
TRBJ2-5	many	TRBV7-2	-	CASSLAGGARRETQYF	TGTGCCAGCAGCTTAGCGGGGGGGGCAAGGAGAGAGACCCAGTACTTC
TRBJ1-6	many	TRBV5-1	TRBD1	CASSLQGQENSPLHF	TGCGCCAGCAGCTTGCAGGGACAGGAGAATTCACCCCTCCACTTT
TRBJ1-2	many	TRBV29-1	-	CSVEFKGSQPYGYTF	TGCAGCGTTGAATTTAAGGGGTCCCAACCTTATGGCTACACCTTC
TRBJ1-5	many	TRBV7-9	TRBD1	CASSRGQGNQPQHF	TGTGCCAGCAGCCGAGGACAGGGCAATCAGCCCCAGCATTTT
TRBJ2-3	many	TRBV4-1	TRBD1	CASSQGQGEDTQYF	TGCGCCAGCAGCCAAGGACAGGGGGAAGATACGCAGTATTTT
TRBJ2-3	many	TRBV6-5	-	CASTPSGSDTQYF	TGTGCCAGCACCCCCAGCGGGTCGGATACGCAGTATTTT
TRBJ2-1	many	TRBV7-3	TRBD2	CASSSVAGDNEQFF	TGTGCCAGCAGCTCAGTAGCGGGGGACAATGAGCAGTTCTTC
TRBJ2-1	many	TRBV7-9	TRBD1	CASSSGQDPTKQFF	TGTGCCAGCAGCTCGGGACAGGACCCGACTAAGCAGTTCTTC
TRBJ2-1	many	TRBV20-1	-	CSALQYQGQTYNEQFF	TGCAGTGCTCTACAGTACCAGGGCCAAACCTACAATGAGCAGTTCTTC
TRBJ2-5	many	TRBV9	-	CASSVGGNQQETQYF	TGTGCCAGCAGCGTAGGCGGGAACCAACAAGAGACCCAGTACTTC
TRBJ2-3	many	TRBV7-3	-	CASSLTGGGLHTDTQYF	TGTGCCAGCAGCTTAACCGGAGGGGGACTCCACACAGATACGCAGTATTTT
TRBJ2-1	many	TRBV20-1	-	CSARAGPTMEQFF	TGCAGTGCTAGAGCGGGGCCTACAATGGAGCAGTTCTTC
TRBJ2-1	-	TRBV15	-	CATSRGPAEFF	TGCGCCACCAGCAGGGGCCCTGCGGAGTTCTTC
TRBJ2-1	many	TRBV10-1	TRBD2	CASSESRSLAGDNEQFF	TGCGCCAGCAGTGAGTCGAGGTCCCTAGCGGGTGACAATGAGCAGTTCTTC
TRBJ2-1	many	TRBV11-2	-	CASSPHNEQFF	TGTGCCAGCAGCCCCCACAATGAGCAGTTCTTC
TRBJ1-5	many	TRBV29-1	-	CSASAGGNQPQHF	TGCAGCGCTTCGGCGGGGGGTAATCAGCCCCAGCATTTT
TRBJ2-7	many	TRBV9	TRBD2	CASSPGQGTRGSSSSYEQYF	TGTGCCAGCAGCCCCGGTCAAGGGACTAGAGGGTCGTCAAGCTCCTACGAGCAGTACTTC
TRBJ1-5	many	TRBV7-9	-	CASSFLNRAYQPQHF	TGTGCCAGCAGCTTTTTGAACAGGGCATATCAGCCCCAGCATTTT
TRBJ1-2	many	TRBV11-2	-	CASSLFSAGYTF	TGTGCCAGCAGCTTATTTTCGGCGGGCTACACCTTC
TRBJ2-7	many	TRBV5-1	-	CASSFRGAEEQYF	TGCGCCAGCAGCTTCCGGGGGGCAGAAGAGCAGTACTTC
TRBJ1-1	many	TRBV5-1	-	CASSLQGREGTEAFF	TGCGCCAGCAGCTTACAGGGTAGGGAAGGCACTGAAGCTTTCTTT
TRBJ2-1	many	TRBV7-6	TRBD2	CASSLRGRDGGGAIEEQFF	TGTGCCAGCAGCTTACGGGGCAGGGACGGCGGGGGGGCGATAGAGGAGCAGTTCTTC
TRBJ2-1	many	TRBV5-1	-	CASSLEGLYDEQFF	TGCGCCAGCAGCTTGGAAGGGTTGTACGATGAGCAGTTCTTC
TRBJ2-3	many	TRBV5-1	TRBD2	CASSPLAGVVDTQYF	TGCGCCAGCAGCCCCCTAGCGGGAGTGGTCGATACGCAGTATTTT
TRBJ1-3	many	TRBV29-1	-	CSAKDSLVSGNTIYF	TGCAGCGCTAAGGACAGTTTAGTCTCTGGAAACACCATATATTTT
TRBJ1-1	many	TRBV5-8	-	CASSPREGWGDTEAFF	TGTGCCAGCAGCCCCCGTGAAGGCTGGGGGGACACTGAAGCTTTCTTT
TRBJ2-3	many	TRBV6-5	-	CASSVLGTQYF	TGTGCCAGCAGCGTTTTGGGTACGCAGTATTTT